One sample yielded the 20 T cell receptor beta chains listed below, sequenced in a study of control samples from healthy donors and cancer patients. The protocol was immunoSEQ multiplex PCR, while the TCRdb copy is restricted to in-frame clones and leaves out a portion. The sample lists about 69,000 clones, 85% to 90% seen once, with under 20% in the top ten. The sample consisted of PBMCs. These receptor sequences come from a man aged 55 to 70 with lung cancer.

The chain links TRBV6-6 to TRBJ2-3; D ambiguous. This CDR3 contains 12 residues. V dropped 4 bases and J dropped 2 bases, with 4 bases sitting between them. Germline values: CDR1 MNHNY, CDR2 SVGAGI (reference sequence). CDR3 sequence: CASSSVTDTQYF. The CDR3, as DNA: TGTGCCAGCAGTTCAGTCACAGATACGCAGTATTTT.

The CDR3 nucleotides read TGTGCCAGCAGTTTGAAGGGGGCCGGGGAGCTGTTTTTT. Translation: CASSLKGAGELFF. V and J are TRBV27 and TRBJ2-2; D possibly corresponds to TRBD1 (6 bases). V was clipped by 3 bases and J by 6 bases, with 8 bases between them. This CDR3 comprises 13 residues. CDR1 and CDR2 (germline): MNHEY, SMNVEV (reference sequence).

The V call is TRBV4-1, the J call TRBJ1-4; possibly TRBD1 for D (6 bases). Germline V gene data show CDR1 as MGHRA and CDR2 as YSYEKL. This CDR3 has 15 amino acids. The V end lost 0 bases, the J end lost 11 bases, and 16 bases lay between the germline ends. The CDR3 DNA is TGCGCCAGCAGCCAAGATCTCGCCAGGGGTGAGAAACTGTTTTTT. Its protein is CASSQDLARGEKLFF.

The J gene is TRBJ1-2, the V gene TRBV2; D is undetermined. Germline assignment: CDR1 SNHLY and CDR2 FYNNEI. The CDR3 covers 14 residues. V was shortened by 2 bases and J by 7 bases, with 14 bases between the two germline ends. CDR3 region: CASSEREAGSGYTF. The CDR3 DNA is TGTGCCAGCAGTGAAAGAGAGGCGGGGAGTGGCTACACCTTC.

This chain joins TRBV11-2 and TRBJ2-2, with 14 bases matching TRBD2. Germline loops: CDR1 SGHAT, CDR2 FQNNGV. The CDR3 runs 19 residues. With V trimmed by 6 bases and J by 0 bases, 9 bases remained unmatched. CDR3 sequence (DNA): TGTGCCAGCAGGTCGAACATGGGACTAGCGGGGGCGAACACCGGGGAGCTGTTTTTT. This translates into CASRSNMGLAGANTGELFF.

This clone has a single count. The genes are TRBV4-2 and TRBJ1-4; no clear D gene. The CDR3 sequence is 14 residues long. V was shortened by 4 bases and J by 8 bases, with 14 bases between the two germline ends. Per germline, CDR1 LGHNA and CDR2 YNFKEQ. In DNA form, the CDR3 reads TGTGCCAGCAGCCCCGGGCAGATCAAAGAAAAACTGTTTTTT. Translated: CASSPGQIKEKLFF.

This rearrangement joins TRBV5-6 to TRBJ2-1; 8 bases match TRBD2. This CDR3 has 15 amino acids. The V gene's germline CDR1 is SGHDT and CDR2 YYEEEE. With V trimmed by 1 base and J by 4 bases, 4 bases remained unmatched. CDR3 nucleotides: TGTGCCAGCAGCTTGCGGGGGGGCCAATACAATGAGCAGTTCTTC. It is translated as CASSLRGGQYNEQFF. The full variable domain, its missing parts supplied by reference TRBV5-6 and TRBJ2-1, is DAGVTQSPTHLIKTRGQQVTLRCSPKSGHDTVSWYQQALGQGPQFIFQYYEEEERQRGNFPDRFSGHQFPNYSSELNVNALLLGDSALYLCASSLRGGQYNEQFFGPGTRLTVL.

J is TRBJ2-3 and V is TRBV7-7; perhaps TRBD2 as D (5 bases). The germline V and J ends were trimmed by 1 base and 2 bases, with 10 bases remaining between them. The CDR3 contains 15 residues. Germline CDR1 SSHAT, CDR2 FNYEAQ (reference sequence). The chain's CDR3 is CASSLVRGTTDTQYF. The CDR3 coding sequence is TGTGCCAGCAGCTTAGTTCGGGGTACCACAGATACGCAGTATTTT.

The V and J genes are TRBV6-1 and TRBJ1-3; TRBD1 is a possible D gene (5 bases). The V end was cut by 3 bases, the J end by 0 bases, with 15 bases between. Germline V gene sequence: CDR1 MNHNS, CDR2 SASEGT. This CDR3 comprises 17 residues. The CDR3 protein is CASSEKGSGSSGNTIYF. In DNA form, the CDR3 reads TGTGCCAGCAGTGAGAAGGGGAGTGGTAGCTCTGGAAACACCATATATTTT.

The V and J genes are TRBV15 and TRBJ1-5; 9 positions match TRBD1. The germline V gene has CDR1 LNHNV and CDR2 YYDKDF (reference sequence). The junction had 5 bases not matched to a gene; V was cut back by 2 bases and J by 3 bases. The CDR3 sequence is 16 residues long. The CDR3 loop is CATSRMTGGINQPQHF. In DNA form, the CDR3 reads TGTGCCACCAGCAGAATGACAGGGGGTATCAATCAGCCCCAGCATTTT.

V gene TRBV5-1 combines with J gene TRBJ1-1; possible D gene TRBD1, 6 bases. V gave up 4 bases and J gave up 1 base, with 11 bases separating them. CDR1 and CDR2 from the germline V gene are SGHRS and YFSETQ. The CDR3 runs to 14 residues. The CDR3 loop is CASSLQTGNTEAFF. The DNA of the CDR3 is TGCGCCAGCAGCCTCCAGACAGGGAACACTGAAGCTTTCTTT.

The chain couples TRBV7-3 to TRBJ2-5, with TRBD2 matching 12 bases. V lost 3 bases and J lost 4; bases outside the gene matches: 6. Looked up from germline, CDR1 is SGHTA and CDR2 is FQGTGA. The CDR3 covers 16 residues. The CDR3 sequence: CASSFRLAGEGETQYF. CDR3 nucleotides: TGTGCCAGCAGCTTCCGACTAGCGGGGGAGGGAGAGACCCAGTACTTC.

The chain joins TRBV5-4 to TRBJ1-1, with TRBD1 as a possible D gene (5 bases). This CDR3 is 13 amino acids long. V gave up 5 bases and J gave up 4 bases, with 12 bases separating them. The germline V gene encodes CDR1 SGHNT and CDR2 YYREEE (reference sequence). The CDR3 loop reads CASRGVGSTEAFF. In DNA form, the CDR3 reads TGTGCCAGCAGGGGGGTGGGGAGCACTGAAGCTTTCTTT. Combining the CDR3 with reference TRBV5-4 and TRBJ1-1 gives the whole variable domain ETGVTQSPTHLIKTRGQQVTLRCSSQSGHNTVSWYQQALGQGPQFIFQYYREEENGRGNFPPRFSGLQFPNYSSELNVNALELDDSALYLCASRGVGSTEAFFGQGTRLTVV.

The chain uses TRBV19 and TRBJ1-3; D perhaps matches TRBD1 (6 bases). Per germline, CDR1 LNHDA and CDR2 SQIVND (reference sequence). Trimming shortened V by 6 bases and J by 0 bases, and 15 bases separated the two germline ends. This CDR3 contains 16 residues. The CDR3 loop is CASSFSRGYSGNTIYF. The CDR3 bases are TGTGCCAGTAGCTTCAGCAGGGGTTACTCTGGAAACACCATATATTTT. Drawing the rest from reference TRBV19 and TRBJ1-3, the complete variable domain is DGGITQSPKYLFRKEGQNVTLSCEQNLNHDAMYWYRQDPGQGLRLIYYSQIVNDFQKGDIAEGYSVSREKKESFPLTVTSAQKNPTAFYLCASSFSRGYSGNTIYFGEGSWLTVV.

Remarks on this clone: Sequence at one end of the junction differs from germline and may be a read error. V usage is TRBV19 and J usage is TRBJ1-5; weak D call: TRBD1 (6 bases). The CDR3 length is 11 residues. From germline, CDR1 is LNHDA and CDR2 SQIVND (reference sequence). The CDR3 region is CASSNDRSLNF. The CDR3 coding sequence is TGTGCCAGTAGTAATGACAGGTCTTTAAATTTT. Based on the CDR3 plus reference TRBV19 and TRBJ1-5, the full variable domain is DGGITQSPKYLFRKEGQNVTLSCEQNLNHDAMYWYRQDPGQGLRLIYYSQIVNDFQKGDIAEGYSVSREKKESFPLTVTSAQKNPTAFYLCASSNDRSLNFGDGTRLSIL.

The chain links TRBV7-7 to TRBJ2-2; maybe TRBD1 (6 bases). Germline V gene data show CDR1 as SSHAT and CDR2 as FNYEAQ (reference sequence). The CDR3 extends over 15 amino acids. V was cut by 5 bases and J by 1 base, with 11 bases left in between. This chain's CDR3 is CASSPGTQNTGELFF. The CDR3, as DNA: TGTGCCAGCAGCCCCGGGACACAGAACACCGGGGAGCTGTTTTTT.

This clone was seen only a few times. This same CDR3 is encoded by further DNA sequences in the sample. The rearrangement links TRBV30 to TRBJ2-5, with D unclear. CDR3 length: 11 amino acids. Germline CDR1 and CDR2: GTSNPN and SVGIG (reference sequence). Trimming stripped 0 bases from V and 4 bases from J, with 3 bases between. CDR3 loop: CAWSVGETQYF. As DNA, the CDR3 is TGTGCCTGGAGTGTAGGAGAGACCCAGTACTTC.

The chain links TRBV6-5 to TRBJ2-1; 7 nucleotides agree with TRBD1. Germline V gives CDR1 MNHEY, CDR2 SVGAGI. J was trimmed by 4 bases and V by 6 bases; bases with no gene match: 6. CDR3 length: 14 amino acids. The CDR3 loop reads CASSTGQSYNEQFF. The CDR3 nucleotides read TGTGCCAGCAGCACGGGACAGAGTTACAATGAGCAGTTCTTC.

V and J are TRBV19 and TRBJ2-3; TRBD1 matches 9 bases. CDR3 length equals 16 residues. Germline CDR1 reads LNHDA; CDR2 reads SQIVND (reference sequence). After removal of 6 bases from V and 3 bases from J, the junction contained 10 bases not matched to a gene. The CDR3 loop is CASRLTGQGKTDTQYF. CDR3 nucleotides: TGTGCCAGTAGATTAACCGGACAGGGGAAAACAGATACGCAGTATTTT.

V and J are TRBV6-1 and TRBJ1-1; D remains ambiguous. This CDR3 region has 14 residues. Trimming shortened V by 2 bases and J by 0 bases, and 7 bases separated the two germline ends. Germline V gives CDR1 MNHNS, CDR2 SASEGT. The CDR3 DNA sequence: TGTGCCAGCAGTGAACGGCCCCTGAACACTGAAGCTTTCTTT. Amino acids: CASSERPLNTEAFF.